This entry describes one T cell receptor (beta chain). What it binds is not known. This sample is drawn from a study of T cell repertoires in cytomegalovirus infection. The overall study: Indications came from public TCR beta signatures; they pointed to CMV infection and to a matching HLA type. General observations from the study: In two of eight donors, the top clonotype was HLA-C-restricted CMV-specific. Public TCR beta family frequency separated CMV-and-HLA carriers, including in an independent cohort.

V was pared by 11 bases and J by 3 bases, with 14 bases between. Per the germline V gene, CDR1 is MNHEY and CDR2 is SVGEGT. CDR3 length: 12 amino acids. Each CDR3 protein is one row after TCRdb ran MiXCR on the reads. The table has about 890,000 distinct CDR3 sequences, roughly 30% seen once. The sequence was collected from a human donor in good health (CMV status not recorded). Some clones in this sample may be carry-over from other donors' samples. Sequenced material: cultured CD8+ T cells from PBMCs, taken from culture after CMV antigen stimulation. The chain has TRBV6-2 or TRBV6-3 and TRBJ2-7, with D perhaps matching TRBD1 (6 bases). CDR3 protein: CAVRGAVYEQYV. In nucleotides, the CDR3 is TGTGCCGTCAGGGGCGCCGTCTACGAGCAGTACGTC.